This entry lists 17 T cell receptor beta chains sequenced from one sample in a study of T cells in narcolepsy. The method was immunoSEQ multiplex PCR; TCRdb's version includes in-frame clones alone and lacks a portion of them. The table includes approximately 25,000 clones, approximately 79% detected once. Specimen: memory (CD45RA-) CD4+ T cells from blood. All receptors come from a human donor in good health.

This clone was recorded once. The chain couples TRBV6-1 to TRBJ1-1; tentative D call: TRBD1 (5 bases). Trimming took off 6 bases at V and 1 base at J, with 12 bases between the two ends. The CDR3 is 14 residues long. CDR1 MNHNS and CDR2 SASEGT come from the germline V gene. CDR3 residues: CASRRDGGNTEAFF. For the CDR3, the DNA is TGTGCCAGCAGAAGGGACGGAGGGAACACTGAAGCTTTCTTT.

CDR3 coding DNA: TGCGCCAGCAGCCGGCGGGGTGATGGGGCACAAGAGACCCAGTACTTC. This translates into CASSRRGDGAQETQYF. J is TRBJ2-5 and V is TRBV5-1; D may be TRBD2 (6 bases). The ends were cut back, 4 bases at V and 2 bases at J, with 18 bases in the middle. The CDR3 consists of 16 residues. Germline CDR1 reads SGHRS; CDR2 reads YFSETQ.

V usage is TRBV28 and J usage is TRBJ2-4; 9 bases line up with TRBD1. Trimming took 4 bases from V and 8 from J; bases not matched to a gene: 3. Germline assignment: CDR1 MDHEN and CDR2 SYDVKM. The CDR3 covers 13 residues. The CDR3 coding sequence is TGTGCCAGCAGTTGGACAGGGGATGACATTCAGTACTTC. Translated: CASSWTGDDIQYF. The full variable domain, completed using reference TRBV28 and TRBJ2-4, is DVKVTQSSRYLVKRTGEKVFLECVQDMDHENMFWYRQDPGLGLRLIYFSYDVKMKEKGDIPEGYSVSREKKERFSLILESASTNQTSMYLCASSWTGDDIQYFGAGTRLSVL.

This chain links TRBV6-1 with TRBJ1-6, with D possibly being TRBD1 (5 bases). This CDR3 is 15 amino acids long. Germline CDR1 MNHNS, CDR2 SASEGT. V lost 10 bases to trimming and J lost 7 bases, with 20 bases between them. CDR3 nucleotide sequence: TGTGCCACCCTAGAGTCAGGGCTCGGGAATTCACCCCTCCACTTT. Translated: CATLESGLGNSPLHF.

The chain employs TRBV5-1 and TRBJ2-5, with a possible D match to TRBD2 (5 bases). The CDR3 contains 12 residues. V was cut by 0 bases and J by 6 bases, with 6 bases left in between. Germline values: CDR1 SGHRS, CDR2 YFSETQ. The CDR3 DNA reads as TGCGCCAGCAGCTTGGGAGGGAAGACCCAGTACTTC. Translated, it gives CASSLGGKTQYF.

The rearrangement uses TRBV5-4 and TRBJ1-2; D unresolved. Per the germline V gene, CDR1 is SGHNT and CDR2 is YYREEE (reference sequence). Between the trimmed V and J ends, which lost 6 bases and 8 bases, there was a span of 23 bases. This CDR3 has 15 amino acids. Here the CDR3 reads CASNVKLGSIEGYTF. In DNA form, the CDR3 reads TGTGCCAGCAACGTCAAGTTGGGGAGCATCGAGGGCTACACCTTC.

The CDR3 bases are TGTGCCAGCAGCTTAGGGGTTGACAGGGGGGCTTTCTTT. Translation: CASSLGVDRGAFF. This chain connects TRBV7-9 to TRBJ1-1, with TRBD1 matching 9 bases. V lost 1 base and J lost 11; bases outside the gene matches: 5. This CDR3 has 13 amino acids. The germline V gene has CDR1 SEHNR and CDR2 FQNEAQ (reference sequence).

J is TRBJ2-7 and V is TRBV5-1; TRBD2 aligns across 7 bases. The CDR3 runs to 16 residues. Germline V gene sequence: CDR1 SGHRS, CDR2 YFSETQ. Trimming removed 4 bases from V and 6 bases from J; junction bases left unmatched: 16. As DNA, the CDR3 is TGCGCCAGCAGCCCTACGACGGGGCGGGAGAGTCTCGAGCAGTACTTC. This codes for CASSPTTGRESLEQYF.

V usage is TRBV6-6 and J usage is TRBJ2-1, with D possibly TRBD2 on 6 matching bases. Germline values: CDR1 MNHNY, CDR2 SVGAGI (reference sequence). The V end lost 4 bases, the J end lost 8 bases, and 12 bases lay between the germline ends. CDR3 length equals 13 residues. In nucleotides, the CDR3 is TGTGCCAGCAGTTGGCGCGAGCGGGATGAGCAGTTCTTC. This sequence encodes CASSWRERDEQFF.

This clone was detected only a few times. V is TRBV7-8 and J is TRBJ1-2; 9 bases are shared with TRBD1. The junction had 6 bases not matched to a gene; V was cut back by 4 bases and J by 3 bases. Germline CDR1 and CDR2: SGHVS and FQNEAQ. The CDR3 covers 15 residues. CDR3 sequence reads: CASSSMTGGDYGYTF. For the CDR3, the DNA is TGTGCCAGCAGCTCGATGACAGGGGGGGACTATGGCTACACCTTC.

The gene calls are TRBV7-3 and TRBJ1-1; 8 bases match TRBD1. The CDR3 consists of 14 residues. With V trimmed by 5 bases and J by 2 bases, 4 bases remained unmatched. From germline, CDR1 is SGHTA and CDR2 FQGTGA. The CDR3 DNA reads TGTGCCAGCAGCCGCGGACAGGGAAACACTGAAGCTTTCTTT. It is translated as CASSRGQGNTEAFF.

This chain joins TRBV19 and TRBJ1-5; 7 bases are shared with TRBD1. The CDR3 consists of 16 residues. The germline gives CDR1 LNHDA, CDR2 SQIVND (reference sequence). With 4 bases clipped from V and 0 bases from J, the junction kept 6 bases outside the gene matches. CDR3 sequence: CASSKQGEFSNQPQHF. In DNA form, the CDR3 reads TGTGCCAGTAGTAAGCAGGGGGAGTTTAGCAATCAGCCCCAGCATTTT.

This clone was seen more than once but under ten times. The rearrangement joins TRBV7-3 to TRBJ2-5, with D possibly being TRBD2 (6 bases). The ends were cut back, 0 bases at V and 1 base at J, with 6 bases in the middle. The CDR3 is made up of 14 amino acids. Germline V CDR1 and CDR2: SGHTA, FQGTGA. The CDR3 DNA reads TGTGCCAGCAGCTTAACCGGGGGCCAAGAGACCCAGTACTTC. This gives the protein CASSLTGGQETQYF.

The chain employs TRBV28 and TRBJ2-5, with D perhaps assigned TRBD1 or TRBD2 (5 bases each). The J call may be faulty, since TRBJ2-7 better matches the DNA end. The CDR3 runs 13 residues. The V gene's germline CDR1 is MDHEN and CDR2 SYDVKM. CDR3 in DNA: TGTGCCAGCAGTTGGGGGTTAGGGTACGAGCAGTACTTC. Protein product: CASSWGLGYEQYF.

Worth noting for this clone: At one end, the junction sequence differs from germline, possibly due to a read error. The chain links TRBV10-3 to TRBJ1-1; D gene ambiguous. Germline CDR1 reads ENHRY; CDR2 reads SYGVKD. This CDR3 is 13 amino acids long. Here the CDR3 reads CAVSDNGNTEAFF. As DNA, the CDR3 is TGTGCCGTCAGTGACAACGGGAACACTGAAGCTTTCTTT.

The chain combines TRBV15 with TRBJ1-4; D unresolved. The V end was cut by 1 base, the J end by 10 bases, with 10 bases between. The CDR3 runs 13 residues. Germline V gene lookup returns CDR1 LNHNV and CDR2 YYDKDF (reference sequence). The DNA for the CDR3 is TGTGCCACCAGCAGAGTCCCGTCAGCAAAACTGTTTTTT. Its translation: CATSRVPSAKLFF.

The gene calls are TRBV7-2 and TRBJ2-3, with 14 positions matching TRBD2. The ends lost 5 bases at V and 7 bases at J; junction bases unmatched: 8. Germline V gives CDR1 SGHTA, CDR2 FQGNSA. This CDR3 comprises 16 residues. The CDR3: CASSHGTSGGRNTQYF. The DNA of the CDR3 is TGTGCCAGCAGCCATGGGACTAGCGGGGGCCGAAATACGCAGTATTTT.